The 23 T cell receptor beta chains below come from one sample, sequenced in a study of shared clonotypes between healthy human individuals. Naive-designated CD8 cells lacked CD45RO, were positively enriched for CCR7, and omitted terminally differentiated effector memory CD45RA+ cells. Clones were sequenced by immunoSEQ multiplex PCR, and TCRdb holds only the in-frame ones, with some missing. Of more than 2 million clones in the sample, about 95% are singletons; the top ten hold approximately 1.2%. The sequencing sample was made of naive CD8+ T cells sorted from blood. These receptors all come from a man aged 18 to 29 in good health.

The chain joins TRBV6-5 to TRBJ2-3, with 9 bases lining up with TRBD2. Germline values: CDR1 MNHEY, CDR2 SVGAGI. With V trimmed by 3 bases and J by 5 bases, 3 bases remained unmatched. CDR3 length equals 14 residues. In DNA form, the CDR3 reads TGTGCCAGCAGTTATTATAGCGGGGGAGATACGCAGTATTTT. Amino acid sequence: CASSYYSGGDTQYF.

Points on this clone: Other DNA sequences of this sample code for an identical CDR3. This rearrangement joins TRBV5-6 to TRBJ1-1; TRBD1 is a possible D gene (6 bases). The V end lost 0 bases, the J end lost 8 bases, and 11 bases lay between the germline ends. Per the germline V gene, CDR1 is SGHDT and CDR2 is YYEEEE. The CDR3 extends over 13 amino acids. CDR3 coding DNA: TGTGCCAGCAGCTTGGTACAGGGCGTAGAAGCTTTCTTT. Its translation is CASSLVQGVEAFF.

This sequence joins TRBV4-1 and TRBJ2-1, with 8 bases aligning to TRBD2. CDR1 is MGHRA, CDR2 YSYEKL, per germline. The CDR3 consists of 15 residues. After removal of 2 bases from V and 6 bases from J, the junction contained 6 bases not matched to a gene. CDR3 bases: TGCGCCAGCAGCCAAAGGTCCAGCGGGGGCAATGAGCAGTTCTTC. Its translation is CASSQRSSGGNEQFF.

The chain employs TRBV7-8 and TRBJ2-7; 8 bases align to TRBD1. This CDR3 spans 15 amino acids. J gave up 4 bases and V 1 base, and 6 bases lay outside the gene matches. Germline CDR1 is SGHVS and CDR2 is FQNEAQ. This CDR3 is CASSLVPGGLYEQYF. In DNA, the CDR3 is TGTGCCAGCAGCTTAGTTCCAGGGGGCTTGTACGAGCAGTACTTC.

In DNA form, the CDR3 reads TGTGCCAGCAGCACTACTAGCGGGGGGGTCCGGTTCTTC. It translates to CASSTTSGGVRFF. The rearrangement uses TRBV7-6 and TRBJ2-1; 13 positions match TRBD2. This CDR3 is built from 13 residues. Germline CDR1 is SGHVS and CDR2 is FNYEAQ. Losses at the gene ends were 5 bases for V and 15 bases for J; bases not matched to a gene: 7.

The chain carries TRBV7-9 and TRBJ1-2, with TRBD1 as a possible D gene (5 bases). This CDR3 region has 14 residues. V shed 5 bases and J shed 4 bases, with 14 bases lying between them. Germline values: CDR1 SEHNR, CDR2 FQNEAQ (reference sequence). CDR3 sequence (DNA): TGTGCCAGCAGCCCAGACAGCTTCTTCTATGGCTACACCTTC. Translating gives CASSPDSFFYGYTF. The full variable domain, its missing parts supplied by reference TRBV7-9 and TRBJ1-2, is DTGVSQNPRHKITKRGQNVTFRCDPISEHNRLYWYRQTLGQGPEFLTYFQNEAQLEKSRLLSDRFSAERPKGSFSTLEIQRTEQGDSAMYLCASSPDSFFYGYTFGSGTRLTVV.

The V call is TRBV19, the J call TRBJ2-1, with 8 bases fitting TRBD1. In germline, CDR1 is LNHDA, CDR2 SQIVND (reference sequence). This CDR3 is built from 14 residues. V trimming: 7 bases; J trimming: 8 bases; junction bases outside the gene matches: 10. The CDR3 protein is CASKRTGPYDEQFF. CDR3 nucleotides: TGTGCCAGTAAAAGGACAGGGCCTTATGATGAGCAGTTCTTC.

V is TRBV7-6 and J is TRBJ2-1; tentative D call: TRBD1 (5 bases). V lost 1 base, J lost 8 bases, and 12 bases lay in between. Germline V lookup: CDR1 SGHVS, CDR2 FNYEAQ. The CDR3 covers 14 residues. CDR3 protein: CASSLVGQGDEQFF. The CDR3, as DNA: TGTGCCAGCAGCTTAGTTGGTCAAGGGGATGAGCAGTTCTTC.

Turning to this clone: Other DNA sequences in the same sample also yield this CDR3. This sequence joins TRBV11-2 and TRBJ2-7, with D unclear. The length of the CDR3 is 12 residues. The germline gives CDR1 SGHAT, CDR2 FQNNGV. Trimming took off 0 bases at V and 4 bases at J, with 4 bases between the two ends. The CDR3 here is CASSLDRYEQYF. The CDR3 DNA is TGTGCCAGCAGCTTAGACAGATACGAGCAGTACTTC.

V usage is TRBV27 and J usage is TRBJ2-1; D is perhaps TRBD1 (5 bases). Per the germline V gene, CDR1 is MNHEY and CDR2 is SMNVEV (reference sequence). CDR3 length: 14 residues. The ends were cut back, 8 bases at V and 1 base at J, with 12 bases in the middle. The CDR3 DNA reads TGTGCCAGCTCGATAGGGGCTTCCTACAATGAGCAGTTCTTC. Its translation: CASSIGASYNEQFF.

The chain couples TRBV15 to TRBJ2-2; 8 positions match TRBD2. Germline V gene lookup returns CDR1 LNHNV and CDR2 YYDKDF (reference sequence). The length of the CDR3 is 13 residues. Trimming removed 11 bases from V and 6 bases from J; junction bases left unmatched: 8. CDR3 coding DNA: TGTGCCGTGCCAGCGGGAGTATCCGGGGAGCTGTTTTTT. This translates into CAVPAGVSGELFF.

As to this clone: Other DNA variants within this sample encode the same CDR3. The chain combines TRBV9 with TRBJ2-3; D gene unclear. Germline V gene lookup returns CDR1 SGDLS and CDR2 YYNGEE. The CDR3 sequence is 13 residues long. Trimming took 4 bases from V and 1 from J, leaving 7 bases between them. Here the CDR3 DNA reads TGTGCCAGCAGCCCCCTCGGCACAGATACGCAGTATTTT. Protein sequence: CASSPLGTDTQYF.

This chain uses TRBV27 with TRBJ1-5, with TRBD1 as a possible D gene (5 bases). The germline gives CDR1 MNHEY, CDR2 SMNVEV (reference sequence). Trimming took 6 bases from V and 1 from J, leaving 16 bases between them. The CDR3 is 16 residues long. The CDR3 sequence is CASRFQGSGSNQPQHF. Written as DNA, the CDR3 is TGTGCCAGCAGATTCCAGGGAAGTGGGAGCAATCAGCCCCAGCATTTT.

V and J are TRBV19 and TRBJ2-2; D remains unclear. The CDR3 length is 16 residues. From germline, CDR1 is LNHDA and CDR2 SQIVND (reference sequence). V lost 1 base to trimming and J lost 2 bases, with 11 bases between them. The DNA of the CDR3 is TGTGCCAGTAGTATAGCCAGTTGGGGAAACACCGGGGAGCTGTTTTTT. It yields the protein CASSIASWGNTGELFF.

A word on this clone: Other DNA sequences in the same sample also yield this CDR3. CDR3 protein: CASSETSGTEAFF. The CDR3 DNA reads TGCGCCAGCAGTGAGACCAGTGGGACCGAAGCTTTCTTT. The chain uses TRBV10-1 and TRBJ1-1; TRBD1 is a possible D gene (5 bases). The CDR3 length is 13 residues. Trimming pared 2 bases from V and 8 bases from J, leaving 12 bases between. Germline V CDR1 and CDR2: WNHNN, SYGVQD (reference sequence).

The DNA for the CDR3 is TGCGCCAGCAGCCGGATTTACATGGTAACTCAGCCCCAGCATTTT. Amino acids: CASSRIYMVTQPQHF. The rearrangement links TRBV4-3 to TRBJ1-5; D uncertain. The germline CDR1 and CDR2 sequences are LGHNA and YSLEER. The CDR3 has 15 residues. Trimming removed 4 bases from V and 6 bases from J, with 16 bases in between.

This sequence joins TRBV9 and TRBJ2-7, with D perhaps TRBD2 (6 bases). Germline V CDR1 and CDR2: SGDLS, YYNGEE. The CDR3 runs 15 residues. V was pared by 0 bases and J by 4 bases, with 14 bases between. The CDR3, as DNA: TGTGCCAGCAGCGTAGCTGCGGGATACGGGTACGAGCAGTACTTC. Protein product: CASSVAAGYGYEQYF.

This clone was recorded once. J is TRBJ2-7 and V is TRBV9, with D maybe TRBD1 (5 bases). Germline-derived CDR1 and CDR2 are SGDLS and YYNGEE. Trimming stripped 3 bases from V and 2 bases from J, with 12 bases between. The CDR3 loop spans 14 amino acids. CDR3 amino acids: CASSADADTYEQYF. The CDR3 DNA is TGTGCCAGCAGCGCCGACGCGGACACCTACGAGCAGTACTTC.

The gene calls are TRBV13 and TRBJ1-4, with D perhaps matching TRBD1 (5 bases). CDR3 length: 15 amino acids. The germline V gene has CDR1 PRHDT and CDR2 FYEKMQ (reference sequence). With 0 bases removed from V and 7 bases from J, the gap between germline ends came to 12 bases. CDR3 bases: TGTGCCAGCAGCTTAGGCCAGGGATCGGGTGAAAAACTGTTTTTT. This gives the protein CASSLGQGSGEKLFF.

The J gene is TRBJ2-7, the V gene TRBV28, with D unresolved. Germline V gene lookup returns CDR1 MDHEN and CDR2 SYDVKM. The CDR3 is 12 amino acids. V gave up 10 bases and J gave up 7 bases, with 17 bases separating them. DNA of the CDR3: TGTGCCAACAGCCCTTCAGATTGGGAGCAGTACTTC. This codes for CANSPSDWEQYF.

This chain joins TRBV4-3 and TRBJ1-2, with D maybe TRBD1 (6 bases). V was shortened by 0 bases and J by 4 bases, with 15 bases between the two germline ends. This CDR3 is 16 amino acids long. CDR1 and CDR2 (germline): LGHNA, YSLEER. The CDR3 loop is CASSQDLGGFGYGYTF. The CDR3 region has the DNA TGCGCCAGCAGCCAAGATCTGGGGGGCTTTGGCTATGGCTACACCTTC.

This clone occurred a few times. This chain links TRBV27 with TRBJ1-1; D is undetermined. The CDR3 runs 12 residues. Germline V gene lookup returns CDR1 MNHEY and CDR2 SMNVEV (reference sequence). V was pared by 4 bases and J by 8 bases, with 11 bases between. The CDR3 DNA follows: TGTGCCAGCAGTTCCCCGACGGAGGAAGCTTTCTTT. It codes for CASSSPTEEAFF.

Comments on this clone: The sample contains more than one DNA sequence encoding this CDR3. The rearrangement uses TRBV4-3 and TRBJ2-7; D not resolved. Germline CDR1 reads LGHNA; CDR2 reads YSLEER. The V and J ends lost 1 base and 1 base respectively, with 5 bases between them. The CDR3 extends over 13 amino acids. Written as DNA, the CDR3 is TGCGCCAGCAGCCAAGGGGGTTCCTACGAGCAGTACTTC. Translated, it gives CASSQGGSYEQYF.